The following is a TCR beta chain sequence with its context. What it binds is not known. The repertoire was sequenced with immunoSEQ multiplex PCR; TCRdb's copy has only in-frame clones and lacks some. In the table there are some 280,000 clones, almost 95% of which are singletons. The sample is drawn from a study of T cell responses to AZD1222 COVID-19 vaccine. General study findings and limits: Spike-specific TCR depth and breadth grew after two AZD1222 doses. At baseline, seropositivity was found in only a handful of AZD1222 recipients. Researchers took repertoire samples only after the peak T cell response had come.

The CDR3 length is 12 residues. Germline-derived CDR1 and CDR2 are SSHAT and FNYEAQ (reference sequence). The sample here was peripheral blood, taken 28 days after the second AZD1222 dose. The clonotype comes from an adult who received the AZD1222 COVID-19 vaccine. V and J are TRBV7-7 and TRBJ2-1; tentative D call: TRBD1 (7 bases). The CDR3 is CASGRDSGEQFF. CDR3 bases: TGTGCTAGCGGCAGGGACAGCGGCGAGCAGTTCTTC.